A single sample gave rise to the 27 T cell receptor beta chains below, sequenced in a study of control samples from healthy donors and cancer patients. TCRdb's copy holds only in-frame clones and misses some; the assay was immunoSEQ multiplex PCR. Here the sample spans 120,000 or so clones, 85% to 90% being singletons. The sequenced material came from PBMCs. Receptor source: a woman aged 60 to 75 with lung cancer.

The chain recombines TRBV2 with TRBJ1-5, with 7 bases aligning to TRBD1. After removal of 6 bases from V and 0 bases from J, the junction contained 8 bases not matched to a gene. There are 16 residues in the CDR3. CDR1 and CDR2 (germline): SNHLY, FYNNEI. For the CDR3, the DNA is TGTGCCAGCAGCCGGGACAGCGCCTATAGCAATCAGCCCCAGCATTTT. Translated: CASSRDSAYSNQPQHF.

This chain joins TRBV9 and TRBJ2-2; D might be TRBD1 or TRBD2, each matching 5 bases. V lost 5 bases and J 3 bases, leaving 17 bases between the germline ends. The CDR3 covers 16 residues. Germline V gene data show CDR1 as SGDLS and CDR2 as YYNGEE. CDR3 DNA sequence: TGTGCCAGCAGTCCAGGGCTAGCCGTGGACACCGGGGAGCTGTTTTTT. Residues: CASSPGLAVDTGELFF.

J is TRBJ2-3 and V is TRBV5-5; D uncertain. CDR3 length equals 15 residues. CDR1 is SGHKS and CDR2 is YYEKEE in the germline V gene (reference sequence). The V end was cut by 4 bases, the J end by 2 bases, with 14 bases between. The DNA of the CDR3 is TGTGCCAGCAGCGGGCTCCACTCTACCACAGATACGCAGTATTTT. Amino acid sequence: CASSGLHSTTDTQYF.

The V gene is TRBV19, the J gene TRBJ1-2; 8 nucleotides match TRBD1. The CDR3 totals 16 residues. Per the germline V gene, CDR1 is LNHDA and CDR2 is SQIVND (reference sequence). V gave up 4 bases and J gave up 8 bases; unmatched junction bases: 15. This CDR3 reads CASSTSGGAGSRGYTF. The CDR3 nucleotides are TGTGCCAGTAGTACCTCAGGGGGCGCAGGGTCGCGAGGCTACACCTTC.

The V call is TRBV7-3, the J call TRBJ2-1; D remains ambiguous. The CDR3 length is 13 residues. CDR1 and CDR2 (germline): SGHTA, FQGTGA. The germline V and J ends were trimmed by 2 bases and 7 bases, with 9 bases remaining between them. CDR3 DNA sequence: TGTGCCAGCAGCTTATTGGACGGGAATGAGCAGTTCTTC. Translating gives CASSLLDGNEQFF. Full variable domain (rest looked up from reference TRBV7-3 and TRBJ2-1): GAGVSQTPSNKVTEKGKYVELRCDPISGHTALYWYRQSLGQGPEFLIYFQGTGAADDSGLPNDRFFAVRPEGSVSTLKIQRTERGDSAVYLCASSLLDGNEQFFGPGTRLTVL.

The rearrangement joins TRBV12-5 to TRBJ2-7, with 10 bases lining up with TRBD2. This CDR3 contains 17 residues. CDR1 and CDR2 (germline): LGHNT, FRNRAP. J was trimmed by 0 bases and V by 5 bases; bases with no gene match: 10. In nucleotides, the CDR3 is TGTGCTAGTGGTCCTTATAGCGGGGGGTTCAGCTCCTACGAGCAGTACTTC. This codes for CASGPYSGGFSSYEQYF.

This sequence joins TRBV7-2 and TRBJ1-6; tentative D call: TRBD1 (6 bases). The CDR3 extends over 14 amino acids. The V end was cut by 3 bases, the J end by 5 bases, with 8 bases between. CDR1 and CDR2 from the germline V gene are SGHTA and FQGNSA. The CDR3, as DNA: TGTGCCAGCAGCTTGGGGGACAATAATTCACCCCTCCACTTT. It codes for CASSLGDNNSPLHF.

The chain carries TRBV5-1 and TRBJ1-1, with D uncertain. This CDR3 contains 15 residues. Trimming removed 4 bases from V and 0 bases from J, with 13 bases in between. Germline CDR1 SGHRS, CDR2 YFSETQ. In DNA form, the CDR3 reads TGCGCCAGCAGCCCGCTTTCTAGTATGAACACTGAAGCTTTCTTT. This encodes CASSPLSSMNTEAFF. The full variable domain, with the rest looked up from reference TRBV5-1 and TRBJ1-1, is KAGVTQTPRYLIKTRGQQVTLSCSPISGHRSVSWYQQTPGQGLQFLFEYFSETQRNKGNFPGRFSGRQFSNSRSEMNVSTLELGDSALYLCASSPLSSMNTEAFFGQGTRLTVV.

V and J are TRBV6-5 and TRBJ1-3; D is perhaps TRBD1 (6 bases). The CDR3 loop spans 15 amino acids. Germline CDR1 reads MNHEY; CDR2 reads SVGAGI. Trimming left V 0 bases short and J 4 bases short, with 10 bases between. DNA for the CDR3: TGTGCCAGCAGTTACTCTCAGGGGATCGGAAACACCATATATTTT. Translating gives CASSYSQGIGNTIYF.

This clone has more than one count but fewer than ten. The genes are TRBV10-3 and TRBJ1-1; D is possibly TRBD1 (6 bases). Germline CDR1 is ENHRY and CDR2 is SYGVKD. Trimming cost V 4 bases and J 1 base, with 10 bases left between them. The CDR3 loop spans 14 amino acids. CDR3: CAISVNRENTEAFF. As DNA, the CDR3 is TGTGCCATCAGTGTAAACAGGGAGAACACTGAAGCTTTCTTT.

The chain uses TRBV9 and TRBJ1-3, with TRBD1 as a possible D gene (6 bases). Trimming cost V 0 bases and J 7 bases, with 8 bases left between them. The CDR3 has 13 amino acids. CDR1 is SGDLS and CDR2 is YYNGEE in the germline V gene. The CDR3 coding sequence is TGTGCCAGCAGCGTAGAAGGGGGTAACACCATATATTTT. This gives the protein CASSVEGGNTIYF.

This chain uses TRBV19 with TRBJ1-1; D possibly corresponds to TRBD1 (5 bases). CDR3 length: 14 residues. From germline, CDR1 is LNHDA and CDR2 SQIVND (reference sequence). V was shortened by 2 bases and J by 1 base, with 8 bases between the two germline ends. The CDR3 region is CASSINGQNTEAFF. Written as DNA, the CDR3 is TGTGCCAGTAGTATAAACGGACAGAACACTGAAGCTTTCTTT.

The CDR3 spells CASSMSGLPTDTQYF. The CDR3 DNA reads as TGTGCCAGTAGTATGAGCGGGCTACCCACAGATACGCAGTATTTT. The gene calls are TRBV19 and TRBJ2-3, with D perhaps matching TRBD2 (6 bases). The ends were cut back, 3 bases at V and 2 bases at J, with 12 bases in the middle. Germline V gene lookup returns CDR1 LNHDA and CDR2 SQIVND (reference sequence). CDR3 size: 15 residues.

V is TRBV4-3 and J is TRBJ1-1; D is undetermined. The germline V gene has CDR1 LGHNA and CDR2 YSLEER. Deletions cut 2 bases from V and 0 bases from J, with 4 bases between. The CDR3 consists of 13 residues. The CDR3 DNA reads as TGCGCCAGCAGCCAACTGCTGAACACTGAAGCTTTCTTT. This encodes CASSQLLNTEAFF.

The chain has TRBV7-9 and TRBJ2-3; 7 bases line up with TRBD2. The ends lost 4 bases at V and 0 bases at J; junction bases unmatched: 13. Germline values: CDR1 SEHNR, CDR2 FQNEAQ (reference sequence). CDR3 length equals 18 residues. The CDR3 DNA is TGTGCCAGCAGCTCGATAAGCGGGGAGGTCGGCAGCACAGATACGCAGTATTTT. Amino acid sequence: CASSSISGEVGSTDTQYF.

The CDR3 DNA sequence: TGTGCCAGCAGCCCGTGGGGATCTCCTCGGAGCAATCAGCCCCAGCATTTT. Protein product: CASSPWGSPRSNQPQHF. The chain links TRBV7-8 to TRBJ1-5; the D is unclear. The CDR3 is made up of 17 amino acids. The germline V gene has CDR1 SGHVS and CDR2 FQNEAQ. V was clipped by 5 bases and J by 1 base, with 18 bases between them.

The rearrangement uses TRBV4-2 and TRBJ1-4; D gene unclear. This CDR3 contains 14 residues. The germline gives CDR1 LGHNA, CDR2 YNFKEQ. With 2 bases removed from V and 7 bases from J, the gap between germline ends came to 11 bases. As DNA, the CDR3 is TGTGCCAGCAGCCAACCTGGCCAGTCTGAAAAACTGTTTTTT. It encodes CASSQPGQSEKLFF.

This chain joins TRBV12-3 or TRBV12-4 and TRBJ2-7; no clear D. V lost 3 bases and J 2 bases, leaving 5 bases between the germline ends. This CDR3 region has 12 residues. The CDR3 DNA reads TGTGCCAGCAGTTTGATGCCCTACGAGCAGTACTTC. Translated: CASSLMPYEQYF.

CDR3 DNA sequence: TGTGCCATCAGTGAGTCGGGGGAGACTAACTATGGCTACACCTTC. Its protein is CAISESGETNYGYTF. This chain links TRBV10-3 with TRBJ1-2; D is perhaps TRBD1 (5 bases). From germline, CDR1 is ENHRY and CDR2 SYGVKD. The CDR3 has 15 residues. The V gene lost 0 bases and the J gene lost 0 bases, with 8 bases spanning the gap.

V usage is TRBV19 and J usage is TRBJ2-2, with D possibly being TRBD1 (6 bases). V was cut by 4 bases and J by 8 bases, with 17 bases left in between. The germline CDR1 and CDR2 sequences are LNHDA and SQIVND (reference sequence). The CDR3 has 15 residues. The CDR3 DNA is TGTGCCAGTAGTACTGGCCCAGGGGAGATGGGGGAGCTGTTTTTT. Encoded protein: CASSTGPGEMGELFF.

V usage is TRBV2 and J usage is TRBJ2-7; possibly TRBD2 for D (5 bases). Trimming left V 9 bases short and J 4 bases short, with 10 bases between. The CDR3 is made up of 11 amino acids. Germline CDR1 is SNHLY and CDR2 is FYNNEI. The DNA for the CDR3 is TGTGCCAGTCTTACGGGATACGAGCAGTACTTC. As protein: CASLTGYEQYF.

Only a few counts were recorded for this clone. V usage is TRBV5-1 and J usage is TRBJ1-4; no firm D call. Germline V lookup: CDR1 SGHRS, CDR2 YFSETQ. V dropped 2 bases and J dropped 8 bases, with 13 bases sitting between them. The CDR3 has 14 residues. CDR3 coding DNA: TGCGCCAGCAGCTTACCGGACCCGGGAGAAAAACTGTTTTTT. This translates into CASSLPDPGEKLFF.

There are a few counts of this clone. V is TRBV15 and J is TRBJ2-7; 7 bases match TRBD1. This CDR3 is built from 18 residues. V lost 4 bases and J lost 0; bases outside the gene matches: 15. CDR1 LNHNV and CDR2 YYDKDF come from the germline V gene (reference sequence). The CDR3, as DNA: TGTGCCACCAGCACCCAAGCTATGGACAGGAGGAACTCCTACGAGCAGTACTTC. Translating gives CATSTQAMDRRNSYEQYF.

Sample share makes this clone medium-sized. CDR3: CASSQDGNQPQHF. The CDR3 nucleotides are TGTGCCAGCAGCCAAGACGGGAATCAGCCCCAGCATTTT. The chain recombines TRBV4-2 with TRBJ1-5; D unresolved. The V and J ends lost 0 bases and 4 bases respectively, with 4 bases between them. The CDR3 totals 13 residues. CDR1 is LGHNA, CDR2 YNFKEQ, per germline.

The CDR3 loop is CASSFNFGVGGHTEAFF. CDR3 DNA sequence: TGTGCCAGCAGTTTTAACTTTGGTGTAGGGGGCCACACTGAAGCTTTCTTT. The V gene is TRBV28, the J gene TRBJ1-1; 7 nucleotides agree with TRBD1. V lost 3 bases to trimming and J lost 3 bases; unmatched junction nucleotides: 13. This CDR3 comprises 17 residues. Germline assignment: CDR1 MDHEN and CDR2 SYDVKM.

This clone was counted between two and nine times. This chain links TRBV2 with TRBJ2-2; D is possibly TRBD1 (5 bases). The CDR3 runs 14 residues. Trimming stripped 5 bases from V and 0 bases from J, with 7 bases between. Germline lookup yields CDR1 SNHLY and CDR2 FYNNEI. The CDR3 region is CASSRTTNTGELFF. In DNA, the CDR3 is TGTGCCAGCAGTCGGACAACGAACACCGGGGAGCTGTTTTTT.

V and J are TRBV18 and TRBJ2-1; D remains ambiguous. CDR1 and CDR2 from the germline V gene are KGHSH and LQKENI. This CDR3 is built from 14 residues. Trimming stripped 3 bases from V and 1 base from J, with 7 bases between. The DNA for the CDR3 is TGTGCCAGCTCACCCAGGAATTCCTACAATGAGCAGTTCTTC. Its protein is CASSPRNSYNEQFF.